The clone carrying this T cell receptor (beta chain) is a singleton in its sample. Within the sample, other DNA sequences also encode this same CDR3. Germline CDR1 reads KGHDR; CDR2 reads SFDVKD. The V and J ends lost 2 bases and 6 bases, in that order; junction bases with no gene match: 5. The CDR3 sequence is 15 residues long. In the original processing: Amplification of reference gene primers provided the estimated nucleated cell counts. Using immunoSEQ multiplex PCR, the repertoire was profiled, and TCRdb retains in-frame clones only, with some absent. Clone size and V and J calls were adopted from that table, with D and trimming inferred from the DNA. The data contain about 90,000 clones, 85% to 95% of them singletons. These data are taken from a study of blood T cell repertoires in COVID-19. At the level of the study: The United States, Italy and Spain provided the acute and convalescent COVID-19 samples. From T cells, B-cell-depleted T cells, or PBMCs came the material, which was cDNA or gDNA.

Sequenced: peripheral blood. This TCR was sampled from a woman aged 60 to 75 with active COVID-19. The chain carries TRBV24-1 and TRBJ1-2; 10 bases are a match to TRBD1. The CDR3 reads CATSDSGQGRDGYTF. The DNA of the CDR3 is TGTGCCACCAGTGATTCGGGACAGGGGAGGGATGGCTACACCTTC.